The source of this T cell receptor beta chain is a study of T cell changes during pregnancy in multiple sclerosis. The germline gives CDR1 SGHTA, CDR2 FQGNSA. The CDR3 is 16 amino acids. With 5 bases clipped from V and 0 bases from J, the junction kept 10 bases outside the gene matches. Produced via immunoSEQ multiplex PCR; TCRdb's table is partial and in-frame only. In the table there are about 28,000 clones, approximately 90% of which are singletons. The sequencing here drew on CD8+ T cells from peripheral blood mononuclear cells, taken before pregnancy. This clonotype originated in a female donor with multiple sclerosis, enrolled in a pregnancy study. The rearrangement joins TRBV7-2 to TRBJ2-7; 7 bases are shared with TRBD2. CDR3 in amino acids: CASSSPLGGSSYEQYF. The CDR3 DNA reads TGTGCCAGCAGCAGCCCCCTGGGGGGGTCCTCCTACGAGCAGTACTTC.